One and the same sample provided the 3 T cell receptor beta chains below, sequenced in a study of Tregs in tolerant kidney transplant recipients (dated by TCRdb to about 2019). The library was prepared using the immunoSEQ multiplex PCR assay. TCRdb re-hosts the immuneACCESS table, in-frame sequences only. Its copies lack some clones; in the studies checked, an unresolved V gene accounts for under half of them, and the cause for the rest is not known. The sample table includes about 48,000 clones. Around 0.8% of the sample comes from the top ten. The meaning of the sample's time point label: blood sample drawn before combined kidney and bone marrow transplant. This material consisted of CD4+ T cells from blood, taken before the transplant. The receptors originated from a human donor who received a combined kidney and bone marrow transplant.

Comment on this clone: Read sequence stops 3 residues before the CDR3 end, and the germline J gene provides the missing end. J is TRBJ2-5 and V is TRBV5-1; D is uncertain. Germline V gene data show CDR1 as SGHRS and CDR2 as YFSETQ. CDR3 length equals 14 residues. V shed 0 bases and J shed 1 base, with 7 bases lying between them. The sequenced CDR3 bases are TGCGCCAGCAGCTTGGGACTCACCCAAGAGACC. Translated: CASSLGLTQET. The entire CDR3 is CASSLGLTQETQYF.

A note on this clone: From the germline J gene comes the end of the CDR3, since the read stops 3 residues before it. The rearrangement uses TRBV5-5 and TRBJ1-5, with D maybe TRBD1 (5 bases). CDR1 is SGHKS and CDR2 is YYEKEE in the germline V gene (reference sequence). The ends were cut back, 0 bases at V and 6 bases at J, with 10 bases in the middle. The CDR3 runs 14 residues. CDR3 sequence reads: CASSLEPGGQPQHF. CDR3 DNA, as far as it was read: TGTGCCAGCAGCTTGGAGCCCGGGGGTCAGCCC.

CDR3 bases read: TGTGCCAGCAGCTTAGGACAGGGGAACACTGAA. This gives the protein CASSLGQGNTE. The CDR3, in full, reads CASSLGQGNTEAFF. The J gene is TRBJ1-1, the V gene TRBV7-9, with 7 positions matching TRBD1. From the germline J gene comes the end of the CDR3, since the read stops 3 residues before it. In germline, CDR1 is SEHNR, CDR2 FQNEAQ (reference sequence). This CDR3 contains 14 residues. With 1 base clipped from V and 1 base from J, the junction kept 0 bases outside the gene matches.